This TCR beta chain was obtained from a study of cytomegalovirus exposure and HLA in healthy donors. After removal of 5 bases from V and 6 bases from J, the junction contained 4 bases not matched to a gene. The CDR3 is made up of 14 amino acids. Germline V gives CDR1 MNHEY, CDR2 SVGAGI. PCR used 60 Vbeta primers and 13 Jbeta primers. Method: immunoSEQ multiplex PCR; TCRdb's copy keeps in-frame clones and lacks some. Among about 90,000 clones listed, about two thirds were seen once. This chain joins TRBV6-5 and TRBJ2-1, with 10 bases that match TRBD2. The sequence was collected from a woman between 50 and 59 years old in good health and CMV-seropositive. Sequencing used PBMCs. CDR3 coding DNA: TGTGCCAGCAGTCTAGCGGGGGACTTCAATGAGCAGTTCTTC. It specifies CASSLAGDFNEQFF.